This paragraph reports one T cell receptor (beta chain). V lost 5 bases to trimming and J lost 1 base; unmatched junction nucleotides: 13. The germline V gene has CDR1 MNHEY and CDR2 SMNVEV (reference sequence). This CDR3 contains 17 residues. Generated by immunoSEQ multiplex PCR, the TCRdb table keeps only in-frame clones and is missing some. Of 50,000 to 55,000 clones listed, 85% to 90% were seen once; the top ten hold roughly 10%. This entry comes from a study of OX40 agonist ivuxolimab in advanced cancers. Study as a whole: Every 2 weeks, patients got intravenous ivuxolimab at one of six dose levels (0.01-10 mg/kg).

Here the sequenced sample was CD4+ or CD8+ T cells sorted from blood, taken in a trial of the OX40 agonist ivuxolimab. This clonotype originated in an adult with an advanced solid tumor such as melanoma, head and neck, liver or kidney cancer. V usage is TRBV27 and J usage is TRBJ2-7, with 8 nucleotides matching TRBD1. The DNA of the CDR3 is TGTGCCAGCAGTCCCCTCGGACAGGGCCATTTGTCCTACGAGCAGTACTTC. Protein product: CASSPLGQGHLSYEQYF.